The 9 T cell receptor beta chains below come from one sample, sequenced in a study of T-cell reconstitution after alpha-beta-depleted transplantation in children. Unique molecular identifiers were incorporated during preparation of the TCRbeta library. TCRdb redid the calling of the PCR reads with MiXCR, one entry per CDR3 protein. The table shows over 150,000 distinct CDR3 sequences, with roughly 7.5% occurring only once. This specimen was PBMCs from the stem cell graft donor, taken from the stem cell graft. All receptors come from a human donor who donated a stem cell graft to a child with Wiskott-Aldrich syndrome.

The V call is TRBV3-1, the J call TRBJ2-7, with D tentatively TRBD1 (6 bases). V was shortened by 0 bases and J by 0 bases, with 15 bases between the two germline ends. The CDR3 consists of 17 residues. The germline V gene has CDR1 LGHDT and CDR2 YNNKEL (reference sequence). CDR3 loop: CASSQDILVRGSYEQYF. The CDR3 nucleotides read TGTGCCAGCAGCCAAGATATACTGGTCAGGGGCTCCTACGAGCAGTACTTC.

This clonotype was observed at least ten times. The rearrangement links TRBV29-1 to TRBJ2-1; D unclear. The V gene's germline CDR1 is SQVTM and CDR2 ANQGSEA. This CDR3 region has 10 residues. The V and J ends lost 4 bases and 4 bases respectively, with 2 bases between them. The CDR3 spells CSVGYNEQFF. For the CDR3, the DNA is TGCAGCGTTGGATACAATGAGCAGTTCTTC.

CDR3 nucleotides: TGTGCCAGCAGCTCCAGCGGGGGGGCCGCAGATACGCAGTATTTT. Amino acids: CASSSSGGAADTQYF. The chain joins TRBV11-3 to TRBJ2-3; TRBD2 aligns across 10 bases. The CDR3 spans 15 residues. Germline assignment: CDR1 SGHNT and CDR2 YENEEA. V gave up 4 bases and J gave up 4 bases; unmatched junction bases: 5.

At least ten counts were recorded for this clonotype. The chain recombines TRBV6-5 with TRBJ1-2; unclear D gene. CDR3 length equals 14 residues. The germline CDR1 and CDR2 sequences are MNHEY and SVGAGI. Trimming removed 0 bases at V and 3 bases at J, with 8 bases between. The CDR3 spells CASSYSVTHYGYTF. CDR3 DNA: TGTGCCAGCAGTTACTCGGTGACACACTATGGCTACACCTTC.

This clonotype was counted ten times or more. This sequence joins TRBV7-2 and TRBJ2-3; D not resolved. V lost 4 bases, J lost 6 bases, and 14 bases lay in between. The CDR3 extends over 14 amino acids. Germline V CDR1 and CDR2: SGHTA, FQGNSA. The CDR3 nucleotides read TGTGCCAGCAGCTATAGACGGATATCGGATACGCAGTATTTT. As protein: CASSYRRISDTQYF.

Many counts were recorded for this clonotype. The chain links TRBV4-3 to TRBJ2-1; 9 bases agree with TRBD2. The V and J ends lost 4 bases and 3 bases, in that order; junction bases with no gene match: 4. This CDR3 region has 15 residues. Germline CDR1 and CDR2: LGHNA and YSLEER. The CDR3 DNA sequence: TGCGCCAGCAGCCCCCGGACTAGCGACTACAATGAGCAGTTCTTC. Amino acids: CASSPRTSDYNEQFF.

The table lists this clonotype with many counts. The chain joins TRBV19 to TRBJ2-3, with D maybe TRBD1 (5 bases). The ends were cut back, 6 bases at V and 2 bases at J, with 12 bases in the middle. Germline assignment: CDR1 LNHDA and CDR2 SQIVND (reference sequence). The CDR3 contains 14 residues. CDR3 protein: CASREQDITDTQYF. Here the CDR3 DNA reads TGTGCCAGTAGGGAACAGGACATCACAGATACGCAGTATTTT.

This clonotype was counted ten times or more. The V and J genes are TRBV6-5 and TRBJ1-2; D gene uncertain. The V gene's germline CDR1 is MNHEY and CDR2 SVGAGI. V lost 6 bases to trimming and J lost 4 bases, with 15 bases between them. The CDR3 length is 14 residues. CDR3 sequence reads: CASSLPGDSYGYTF. The CDR3 bases are TGTGCCAGCAGCCTCCCCGGGGATAGCTATGGCTACACCTTC.

This clonotype was observed at least ten times. The V call is TRBV12-3 or TRBV12-4, the J call TRBJ2-1; the D gene is possibly TRBD2 (5 bases). The ends were cut back, 3 bases at V and 5 bases at J, with 8 bases in the middle. The CDR3 loop spans 13 amino acids. The CDR3 DNA follows: TGTGCCAGCAGTTTCAGAGGGAACAATGAGCAGTTCTTC. This encodes CASSFRGNNEQFF.